The next 13 T cell receptor beta chains were all read from a single sample in a study of T and B cells in COVID-19 patients. From blood, about 250-500 ng of genomic DNA served as TRB template. Multiplex PCR with BIOMED2 TRB-A/B primer pools amplified TRB rearrangements. TCRdb fed the multiplex PCR reads into MiXCR, producing one record per CDR3 protein. Of thousands of distinct CDR3 sequences listed, around 26% are singletons. Sequencing was performed on blood. The receptors derive from a human donor with active COVID-19.

With regard to this clonotype: A read error may account for a junction end that differs from germline. V gene TRBV7-7 combines with J gene TRBJ2-2, with D tentatively TRBD2 (6 bases). Germline loops: CDR1 SSHAT, CDR2 FNYEAQ (reference sequence). There are 14 residues in the CDR3. CDR3 residues: CASSSSENTGELFF. CDR3 sequence (DNA): TGTGCTAGCAGCTCTAGCGAGAACACCGGGGAGCTGTTTTTT.

By share, this clonotype ranks as medium-sized. The chain recombines TRBV6-5 with TRBJ2-1; D is ambiguous. Trimming cost V 6 bases and J 6 bases, with 9 bases left between them. Germline CDR1 reads MNHEY; CDR2 reads SVGAGI. This CDR3 region has 12 residues. CDR3 loop: CASSLTVNEQFF. The CDR3 nucleotides read TGTGCCAGCAGCCTGACTGTCAATGAGCAGTTCTTC.

This clonotype was recorded a few times. V usage is TRBV18 and J usage is TRBJ1-1; D is undetermined. The germline V and J ends were trimmed by 4 bases and 4 bases, with 7 bases remaining between them. CDR3 length: 12 amino acids. CDR1 and CDR2 from the germline V gene are KGHSH and LQKENI. This chain's CDR3 is CASSQEVTEAFF. CDR3 sequence (DNA): TGTGCCAGCTCACAGGAGGTCACTGAAGCTTTCTTT.

The chain is built from TRBV5-1 and TRBJ2-3; no clear D gene. The CDR3 covers 15 residues. Trimming removed 0 bases at V and 0 bases at J, with 8 bases between. The germline V gene encodes CDR1 SGHRS and CDR2 YFSETQ. CDR3 nucleotide sequence: TGCGCCAGCAGCTTGGAAATCAGTAGCACAGATACGCAGTATTTT. It yields the protein CASSLEISSTDTQYF.

The V and J genes are TRBV11-1 and TRBJ2-7; D might be TRBD2 (7 bases). Germline loops: CDR1 SGHAT, CDR2 FQDESV (reference sequence). Trimming shortened V by 1 base and J by 2 bases, and 12 bases separated the two germline ends. This CDR3 has 15 residues. DNA of the CDR3: TGTGCCAGCAGCTTAGATCGGCGGGGGCCCTACGAGCAGTACTTC. Translating gives CASSLDRRGPYEQYF.

This clonotype has just a few counts. The chain is built from TRBV20-1 and TRBJ1-1; D call uncertain. Trimming took 4 bases from V and 1 from J, leaving 1 base between them. Germline loops: CDR1 DFQATT, CDR2 SNEGSKA (reference sequence). This CDR3 is built from 10 residues. In DNA, the CDR3 is TGCAGTGCTACGAACACTGAAGCTTTCTTT. Translating it yields CSATNTEAFF.

By sample fraction, this clonotype is medium-sized. The chain joins TRBV27 to TRBJ2-7; D tentatively fits TRBD1 or TRBD2 (5 bases each). V was trimmed by 5 bases and J by 7 bases, leaving 24 bases between them. This CDR3 comprises 16 residues. In germline, CDR1 is MNHEY, CDR2 SMNVEV (reference sequence). The CDR3 nucleotides are TGTGCCAGCAGTCCTCTCCCGGGGCGCCTCGTGGGGGAGCAGTACTTC. It is translated as CASSPLPGRLVGEQYF.

The chain recombines TRBV6-5 with TRBJ1-5; D uncertain. The germline CDR1 and CDR2 sequences are MNHEY and SVGAGI. The CDR3 extends over 12 amino acids. The ends were cut back, 6 bases at V and 3 bases at J, with 6 bases in the middle. The CDR3, as DNA: TGTGCCAGCAGACAGCCCAATCAGCCCCAGCATTTT. It is translated as CASRQPNQPQHF.

This clonotype is termed medium-sized. This sequence joins TRBV5-4 and TRBJ2-7; the D call may be TRBD1 or TRBD2 (6 bases each). Germline V gives CDR1 SGHNT, CDR2 YYREEE (reference sequence). V was trimmed by 0 bases and J by 1 base, leaving 14 bases between them. The CDR3 is made up of 16 amino acids. CDR3 sequence: CASSLGGGRGSYEQYF. CDR3 DNA sequence: TGTGCCAGCAGCTTGGGTGGGGGGCGCGGATCCTACGAGCAGTACTTC. The full variable domain, rest sourced from reference TRBV5-4 and TRBJ2-7, is ETGVTQSPTHLIKTRGQQVTLRCSSQSGHNTVSWYQQALGQGPQFIFQYYREEENGRGNFPPRFSGLQFPNYSSELNVNALELDDSALYLCASSLGGGRGSYEQYFGPGTRLTVT.

V and J are TRBV6-5 and TRBJ1-5, with D possibly TRBD1 on 5 matching bases. V shed 7 bases and J shed 5 bases, with 9 bases lying between them. Germline V gene sequence: CDR1 MNHEY, CDR2 SVGAGI. The CDR3 covers 12 residues. As DNA, the CDR3 is TGTGCCAGCACTCGGGGGTATCAGCCCCAGCATTTT. Protein product: CASTRGYQPQHF.

The chain links TRBV5-1 to TRBJ1-4; 9 bases match TRBD1. V was pared by 4 bases and J by 6 bases, with 4 bases of the junction left unmatched. CDR1 is SGHRS, CDR2 YFSETQ, per germline. The CDR3 has 14 amino acids. The CDR3 sequence is CASSTGTGHEKLFF. CDR3 nucleotide sequence: TGCGCCAGCAGCACCGGGACAGGGCATGAAAAACTGTTTTTT.

This clonotype was counted only a few times. The rearrangement joins TRBV20-1 to TRBJ1-2; D is possibly TRBD1 (6 bases). Germline CDR1 reads DFQATT; CDR2 reads SNEGSKA (reference sequence). This CDR3 region has 12 residues. The V and J ends lost 4 bases and 8 bases respectively, with 14 bases between them. The CDR3 coding sequence is TGCAGTGCTAATCCACAGGGATACGGCTACACCTTC. Amino acid sequence: CSANPQGYGYTF.

The chain has TRBV30 and TRBJ1-3, with D maybe TRBD1 (5 bases). The CDR3 extends over 14 amino acids. Germline CDR1 is GTSNPN and CDR2 is SVGIG (reference sequence). V was clipped by 4 bases and J by 13 bases, with 23 bases between them. This CDR3 reads CAWTAAGNRNIIYF. The CDR3 DNA sequence: TGTGCCTGGACTGCGGCAGGGAATAGAAACATTATATATTTT.